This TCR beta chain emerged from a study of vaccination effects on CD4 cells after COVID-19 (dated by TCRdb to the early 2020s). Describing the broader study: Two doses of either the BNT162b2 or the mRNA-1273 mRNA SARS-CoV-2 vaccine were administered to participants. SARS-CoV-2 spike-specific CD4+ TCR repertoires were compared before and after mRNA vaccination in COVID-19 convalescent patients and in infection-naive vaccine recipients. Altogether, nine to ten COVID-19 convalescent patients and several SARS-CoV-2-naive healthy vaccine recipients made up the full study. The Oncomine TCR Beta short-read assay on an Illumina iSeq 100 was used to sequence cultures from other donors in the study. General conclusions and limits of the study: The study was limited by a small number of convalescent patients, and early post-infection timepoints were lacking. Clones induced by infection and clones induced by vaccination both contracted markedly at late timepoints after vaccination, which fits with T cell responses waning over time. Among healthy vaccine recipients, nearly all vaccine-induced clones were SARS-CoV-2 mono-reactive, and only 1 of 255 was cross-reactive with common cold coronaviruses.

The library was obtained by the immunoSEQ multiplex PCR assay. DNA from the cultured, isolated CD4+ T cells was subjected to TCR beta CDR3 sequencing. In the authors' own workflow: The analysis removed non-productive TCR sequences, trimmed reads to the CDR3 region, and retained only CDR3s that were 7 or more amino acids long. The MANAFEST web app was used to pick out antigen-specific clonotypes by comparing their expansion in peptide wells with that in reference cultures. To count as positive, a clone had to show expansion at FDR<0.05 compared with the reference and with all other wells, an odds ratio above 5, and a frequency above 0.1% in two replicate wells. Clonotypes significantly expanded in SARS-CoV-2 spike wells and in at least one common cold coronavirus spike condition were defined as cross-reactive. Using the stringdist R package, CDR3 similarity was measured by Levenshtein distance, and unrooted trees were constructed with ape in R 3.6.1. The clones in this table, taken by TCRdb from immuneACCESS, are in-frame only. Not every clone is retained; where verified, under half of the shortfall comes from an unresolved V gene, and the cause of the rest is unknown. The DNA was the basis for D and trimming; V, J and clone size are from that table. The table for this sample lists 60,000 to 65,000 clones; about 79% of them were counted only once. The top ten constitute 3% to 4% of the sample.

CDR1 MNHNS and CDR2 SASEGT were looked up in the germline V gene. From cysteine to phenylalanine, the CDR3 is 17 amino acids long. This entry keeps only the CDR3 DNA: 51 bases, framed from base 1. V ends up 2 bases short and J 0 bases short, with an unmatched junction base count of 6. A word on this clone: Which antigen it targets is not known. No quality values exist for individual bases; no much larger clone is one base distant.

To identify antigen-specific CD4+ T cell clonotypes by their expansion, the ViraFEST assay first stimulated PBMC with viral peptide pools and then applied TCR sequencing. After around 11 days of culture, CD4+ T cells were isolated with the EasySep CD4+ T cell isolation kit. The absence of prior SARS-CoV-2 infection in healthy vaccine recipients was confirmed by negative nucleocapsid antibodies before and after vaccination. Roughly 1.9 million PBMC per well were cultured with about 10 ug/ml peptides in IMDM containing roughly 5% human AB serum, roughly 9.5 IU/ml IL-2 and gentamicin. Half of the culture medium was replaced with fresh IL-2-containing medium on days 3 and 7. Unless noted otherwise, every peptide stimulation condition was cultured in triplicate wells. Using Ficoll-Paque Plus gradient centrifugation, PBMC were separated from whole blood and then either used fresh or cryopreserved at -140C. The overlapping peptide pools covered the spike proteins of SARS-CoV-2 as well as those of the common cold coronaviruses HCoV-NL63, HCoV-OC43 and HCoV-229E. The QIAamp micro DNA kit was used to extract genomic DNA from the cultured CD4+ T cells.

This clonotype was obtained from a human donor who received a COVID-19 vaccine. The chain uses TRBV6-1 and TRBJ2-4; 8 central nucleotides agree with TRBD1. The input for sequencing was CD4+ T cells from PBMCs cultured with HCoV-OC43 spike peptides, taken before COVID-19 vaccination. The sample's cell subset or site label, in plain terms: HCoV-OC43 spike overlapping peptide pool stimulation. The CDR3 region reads CASSEITGGLAKNIQYF. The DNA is TGTGCCAGCAGTGAAATTACAGGGGGGCTAGCCAAAAACATTCAGTACTTC.